These T cell receptor beta chains were read from a single sample in a study of blood T cell repertoires in COVID-19. Clones were read by immunoSEQ multiplex PCR, and TCRdb kept only the in-frame ones, dropping some. The sample gives 350,000 to 450,000 clones, about 87% of which show up once; 2.3% is in the top ten. The sample comprised peripheral blood. All receptors derive from a woman aged 55-70 years with COVID-19, enrolled during active disease. The CDR3 runs from the conserved cysteine through the conserved F or W. A D gene is named only where the DNA matches it firmly. Clone size is given for some rows only: seen once, a few or many times, or a class if the clone is expanded.

D,J,V,size,CDR3,DNA
NA,TRBJ2-3,TRBV24-1,NA,CATAPLGGITDTQYF,TGTGCCACCGCCCCCCTCGGCGGTATCACAGATACGCAGTATTTT
NA,TRBJ1-5,TRBV28,NA,CASTFRGGLNQPQHF,TGTGCCAGCACCTTTCGGGGGGGCCTCAATCAGCCCCAGCATTTT
NA,TRBJ1-5,TRBV2,many,CASSEGRGEVGNQPQHF,TGTGCCAGCAGTGAAGGGAGAGGAGAGGTTGGCAATCAGCCCCAGCATTTT
NA,TRBJ2-3,TRBV5-4,NA,CASSFTQTHDTDTQYF,TGTGCCAGCAGCTTTACTCAAACCCACGATACAGATACGCAGTATTTT
NA,TRBJ1-5,TRBV4-1,NA,CASSQDVGGGNQPQHF,TGCGCCAGCAGCCAAGATGTGGGGGGAGGCAATCAGCCCCAGCATTTT
TRBD1,TRBJ2-3,TRBV2,NA,CASTLKRDRGLTDTQYF,TGTGCCAGCACGCTGAAACGGGACAGGGGGCTCACAGATACGCAGTATTTT
NA,TRBJ1-2,TRBV27,NA,CASSLKIGGYGYTF,TGTGCCAGCAGTTTAAAAATAGGGGGCTATGGCTACACCTTC
TRBD1,TRBJ1-5,TRBV19,few,CASTENRGKGSNQPQHF,TGTGCCAGTACCGAAAACAGGGGGAAGGGTAGCAATCAGCCCCAGCATTTT
NA,TRBJ1-1,TRBV19,NA,CASAEALNTEAFF,TGTGCCAGTGCGGAGGCCTTGAACACTGAAGCTTTCTTT
NA,TRBJ1-2,TRBV2,NA,CASSELTAYGYTF,TGTGCCAGCAGTGAATTGACAGCCTATGGCTACACCTTC
TRBD1,TRBJ2-1,TRBV7-7,few,CASSERGGSGEQFF,TGTGCCAGCAGCGAGAGAGGGGGCTCGGGTGAGCAGTTCTTC
NA,TRBJ1-2,TRBV6-5,NA,CASSYSRGSGYTF,TGTGCCAGCAGTTACTCGAGGGGGAGCGGCTACACCTTC
TRBD2,TRBJ2-7,TRBV6-5,once,CASSYSSGGTYEQYF,TGTGCCAGCAGTTACTCCTCGGGAGGGACCTACGAGCAGTACTTC
TRBD2,TRBJ2-1,TRBV7-2,NA,CASSTVKERGVAITGEQFF,TGTGCCAGCAGCACTGTCAAAGAGCGGGGGGTCGCTATCACTGGAGAGCAGTTCTTC
TRBD2,TRBJ2-1,TRBV6-5,NA,CASSMSGGTYNEQFF,TGTGCCAGCAGTATGAGCGGGGGCACCTACAATGAGCAGTTCTTC
TRBD2,TRBJ2-2,TRBV5-1,NA,CVSRSGGVNTGELFF,TGCGTCAGCAGGAGCGGGGGTGTGAACACCGGGGAGCTGTTTTTT
TRBD1,TRBJ1-2,TRBV5-6,NA,CASSFLDRVAGYTF,TGTGCCAGCAGTTTCCTAGACAGGGTCGCCGGCTACACCTTC
TRBD1,TRBJ1-5,TRBV19,few,CASSGTGFSNQPQHF,TGTGCCAGTAGTGGGACAGGATTTAGCAATCAGCCCCAGCATTTT
TRBD2,TRBJ2-5,TRBV2,once,CAGRKAGGSETQYF,TGTGCCGGCCGTAAAGCGGGGGGTTCAGAGACCCAGTACTTC
NA,TRBJ2-7,TRBV15,NA,CATSRESYEQYF,TGTGCCACCAGCAGAGAGAGCTACGAGCAGTACTTC
TRBD1,TRBJ1-5,TRBV6-5,NA,CASSRDRSNQPQHF,TGTGCCAGCAGTCGGGACAGGTCTAATCAGCCCCAGCATTTT
TRBD1,TRBJ1-1,TRBV7-9,few,CASSFSRQGETEAFF,TGTGCCAGCAGCTTTAGCCGACAGGGGGAGACTGAAGCTTTCTTT
TRBD2,TRBJ2-3,TRBV14,NA,CASSKGLAGGYTDTQYF,TGTGCCAGCAGCAAGGGACTAGCGGGGGGGTACACAGATACGCAGTATTTT
NA,TRBJ1-6,TRBV20-1,NA,CSGTGGESLHF,TGCAGCGGGACCGGCGGGGAGTCCCTCCACTTT
NA,TRBJ1-1,TRBV15,NA,CATSRDHGGTEAFF,TGTGCCACCAGCAGAGATCACGGGGGCACTGAAGCTTTCTTT
NA,TRBJ2-5,TRBV2,NA,CASSELGARQETQYF,TGTGCCAGCAGTGAATTGGGGGCGAGGCAAGAGACCCAGTACTTC
NA,TRBJ1-2,TRBV7-8,NA,CASSLESAARSGYTF,TGTGCCAGCAGCTTAGAGTCGGCAGCGAGGAGTGGCTACACCTTC
NA,TRBJ1-2,TRBV6-5,NA,CASSHERGGYTF,TGTGCCAGCAGTCACGAGCGGGGTGGCTACACCTTC
NA,TRBJ1-1,TRBV12-3/TRBV12-4,NA,CASLNLGRTEAFF,TGTGCCAGCCTGAATCTGGGGCGCACTGAAGCTTTCTTT
NA,TRBJ2-7,TRBV28,NA,CASRGQAYEQYF,TGTGCCAGCAGAGGACAAGCCTACGAGCAGTACTTC
NA,TRBJ2-5,TRBV7-6,NA,CASSLGTAGQETQYF,TGTGCCAGCAGCTTAGGGACAGCCGGCCAAGAGACCCAGTACTTC
TRBD1,TRBJ2-2,TRBV18,NA,CASSLQGKGTGELFF,TGTGCCAGCTCACTACAGGGGAAAGGCACCGGGGAGCTGTTTTTT
TRBD1,TRBJ2-7,TRBV28,NA,CASSSEGQSRYEQYF,TGTGCCAGCAGTTCCGAGGGACAGTCACGCTACGAGCAGTACTTC
NA,TRBJ2-1,TRBV9,NA,CASSVVSGLYNEQFF,TGTGCCAGCAGCGTAGTGTCAGGCTTATACAATGAGCAGTTCTTC
NA,TRBJ1-4,TRBV5-8,NA,CASRPSGRSEKLFF,TGTGCCAGCAGGCCTTCAGGGAGGAGTGAAAAACTGTTTTTT
TRBD2,TRBJ2-1,TRBV6-2/TRBV6-3,NA,CASSAPLGAGGQIYNEQFF,TGTGCCAGCAGTGCCCCGCTGGGAGCGGGGGGGCAGATTTACAATGAGCAGTTCTTC
TRBD1,TRBJ2-7,TRBV12-3/TRBV12-4,NA,CASRGQGGYEQYF,TGTGCCAGCAGGGGACAGGGCGGCTACGAGCAGTACTTC
NA,TRBJ1-2,TRBV6-6,NA,CASTSPEGANYGYTF,TGTGCCAGCACCTCCCCCGAGGGAGCTAACTATGGCTACACCTTC
NA,TRBJ2-7,TRBV15,once,CATSRDHPSQEVQYF,TGTGCCACCAGCAGAGATCATCCTTCCCAGGAGGTGCAGTACTTC
TRBD2,TRBJ2-5,TRBV5-6,NA,CASSLLLAGGPQETQYF,TGTGCCAGCAGCCTCCTACTAGCGGGGGGACCCCAAGAGACCCAGTACTTC
NA,TRBJ2-7,TRBV10-3,NA,CAISLTPQSSYEQYF,TGTGCCATCAGTTTGACTCCCCAGAGCTCCTACGAGCAGTACTTC
TRBD2,TRBJ2-1,TRBV4-1,NA,CASSHEAGFSYNEQFF,TGCGCCAGCAGCCACGAAGCGGGGTTTTCCTACAATGAGCAGTTCTTC
NA,TRBJ1-5,TRBV4-1,NA,CASSQVWGVAASNQPQHF,TGCGCCAGCAGCCAAGTATGGGGGGTGGCGGCGAGCAATCAGCCCCAGCATTTT
NA,TRBJ2-1,TRBV7-8,once,CASSVDRSSYNEQFF,TGTGCCAGCAGCGTCGACAGGAGCTCCTACAATGAGCAGTTCTTC